The clone carrying this T cell receptor beta chain was counted a single time. The data were obtained in a study of blood T cell repertoires in COVID-19. Study-wide background: Sites across the United States, Italy and Spain contributed samples from acute and convalescent COVID-19. T cells, B-cell-depleted T cells, or PBMCs provided the cDNA or gDNA that served as material.

In the source study's methods: Scientists estimated how many nucleated cells there were by amplifying reference gene primers. Using immunoSEQ multiplex PCR, the repertoire was profiled, and TCRdb retains in-frame clones only, with some absent. V, J and clone size reflect that table, while D and trimming were determined from the DNA. The data hold 55,000 to 80,000 clones, with roughly 89% observed a single time. Trimming cost V 8 bases and J 3 bases; bases outside gene matches: 5. In germline, CDR1 is SGHDT, CDR2 YYEEEE. The CDR3 runs 13 residues. The chain joins TRBV5-6 to TRBJ2-1, with 7 bases fitting TRBD2. The material sequenced was peripheral blood. This TCR came from a man aged 45 to 65 with active COVID-19. The CDR3 is CASRGDDYNEQFF. The CDR3, as DNA: TGTGCCAGTCGGGGGGACGACTACAATGAGCAGTTCTTC.